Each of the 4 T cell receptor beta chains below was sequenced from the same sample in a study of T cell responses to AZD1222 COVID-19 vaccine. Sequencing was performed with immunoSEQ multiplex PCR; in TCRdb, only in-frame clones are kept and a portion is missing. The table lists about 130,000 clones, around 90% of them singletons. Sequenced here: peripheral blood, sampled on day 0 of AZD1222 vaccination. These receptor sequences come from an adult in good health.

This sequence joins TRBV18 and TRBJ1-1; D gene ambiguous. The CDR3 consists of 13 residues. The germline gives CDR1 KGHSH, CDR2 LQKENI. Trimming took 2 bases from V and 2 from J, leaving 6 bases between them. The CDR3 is CASSPEGNTEAFF. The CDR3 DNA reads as TGTGCCAGCTCACCAGAGGGTAACACTGAAGCTTTCTTT.

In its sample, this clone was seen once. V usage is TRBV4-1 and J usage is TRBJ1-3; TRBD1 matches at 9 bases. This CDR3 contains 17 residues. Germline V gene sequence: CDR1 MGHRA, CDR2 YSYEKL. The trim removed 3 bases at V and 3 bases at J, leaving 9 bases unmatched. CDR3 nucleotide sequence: TGCGCCAGCAGCCAGCAAGGACAGGGGTTGAGTGGAAACACCATATATTTT. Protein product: CASSQQGQGLSGNTIYF.

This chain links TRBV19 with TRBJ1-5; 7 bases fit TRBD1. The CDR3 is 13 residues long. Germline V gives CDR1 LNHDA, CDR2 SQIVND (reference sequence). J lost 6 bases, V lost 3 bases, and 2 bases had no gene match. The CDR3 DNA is TGTGCCAGTAGTATGACAGGGAGTCAGCCCCAGCATTTT. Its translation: CASSMTGSQPQHF.

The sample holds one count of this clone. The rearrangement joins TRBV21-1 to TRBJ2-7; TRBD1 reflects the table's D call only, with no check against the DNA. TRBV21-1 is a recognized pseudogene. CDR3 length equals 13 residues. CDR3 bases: TGTGCCAGCACACCTCGCAGCTCCTACGAGCAGTACTTC. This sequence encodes CASTPRSSYEQYF.